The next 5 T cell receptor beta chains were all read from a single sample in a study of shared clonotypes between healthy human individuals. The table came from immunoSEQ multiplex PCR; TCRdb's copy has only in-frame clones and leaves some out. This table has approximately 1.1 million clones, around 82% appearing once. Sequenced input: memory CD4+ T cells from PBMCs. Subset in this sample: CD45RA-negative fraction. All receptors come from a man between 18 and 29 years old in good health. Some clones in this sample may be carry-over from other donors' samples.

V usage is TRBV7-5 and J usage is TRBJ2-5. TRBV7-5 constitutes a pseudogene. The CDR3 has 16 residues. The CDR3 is CVRRPPGPSGQETQYF. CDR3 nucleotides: TGTGTCAGAAGACCGCCGGGACCTTCTGGGCAAGAGACCCAGTACTTC.

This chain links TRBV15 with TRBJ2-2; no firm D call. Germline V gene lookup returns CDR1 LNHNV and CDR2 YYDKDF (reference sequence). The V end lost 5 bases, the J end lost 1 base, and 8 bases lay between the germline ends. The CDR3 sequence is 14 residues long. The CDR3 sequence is CATSRIQNTGELFF. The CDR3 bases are TGTGCCACCAGCCGAATTCAGAACACCGGGGAGCTGTTTTTT.

As DNA, the CDR3 is TGTGCCAGCACCCCCGGGGATATTAACTATGGCTACACCTTC. It is translated as CASTPGDINYGYTF. V and J are TRBV28 and TRBJ1-2, with no clear D. Germline CDR1 and CDR2: MDHEN and SYDVKM. The CDR3 is made up of 14 amino acids. Trimming shortened V by 7 bases and J by 1 base, and 13 bases separated the two germline ends.

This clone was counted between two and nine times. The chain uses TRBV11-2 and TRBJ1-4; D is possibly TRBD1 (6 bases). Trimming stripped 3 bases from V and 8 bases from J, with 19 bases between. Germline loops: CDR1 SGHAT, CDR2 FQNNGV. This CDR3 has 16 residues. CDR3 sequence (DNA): TGTGCCAGCAGCTTTGATCCGACAGGAACTGTGGAAAAACTGTTTTTT. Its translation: CASSFDPTGTVEKLFF.

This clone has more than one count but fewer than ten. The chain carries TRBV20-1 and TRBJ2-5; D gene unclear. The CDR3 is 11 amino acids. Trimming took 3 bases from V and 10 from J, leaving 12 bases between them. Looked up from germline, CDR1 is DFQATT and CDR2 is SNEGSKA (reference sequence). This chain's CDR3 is CSASGPHGQYF. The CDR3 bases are TGCAGTGCTAGTGGTCCCCATGGCCAGTACTTC.